This TCR beta chain was documented in a study of CD8+ T cells in alopecia areata. General study findings and limits: Higher clonality was seen in lesional scalp than in normal scalp, especially in alopecia totalis/universalis.

The authors extracted RNA and reverse transcribed it into cDNA as the sequencing template. Profiled with immunoSEQ multiplex PCR; TCRdb holds only in-frame clones, not every one. The sample has 70,000 or so clones; over 25% are singletons. Noted treatment: oral pan-JAK inhibitor, 5-10 mg twice daily. This clone turned up a few times. Its antigen is still unknown. Per germline, CDR1 MNHNS and CDR2 SASEGT. Trimming shortened V by 2 bases and J by 0 bases, and 13 bases separated the two germline ends. The CDR3 totals 16 residues. The receptor comes from a human donor with alopecia areata. Source: CD8+ T cells sorted from blood, taken at week 4, from a patient treated with tofacitinib. The V and J genes are TRBV6-1 and TRBJ1-1; D might be TRBD1 (5 bases). The CDR3 spells CASSEWISGVNTEAFF. Here the CDR3 DNA reads TGTGCCAGCAGTGAATGGATTTCGGGGGTGAACACTGAAGCTTTCTTT.